This entry lists 8 T cell receptor beta chains sequenced from one sample in a study of CD8 T cells in ankylosing spondylitis. MiXCR was run by TCRdb on the 5' RACE reads, yielding one entry per CDR3 protein. In the table there are 250,000 to 350,000 distinct CDR3 sequences, around 20% of which are singletons. The sequenced sample was blood, either unsorted or a sorted T cell fraction (not recorded which). All receptors come from a male donor with ankylosing spondylitis or in good health (not recorded which).

This clonotype occurred a few times. The chain is built from TRBV5-1 and TRBJ1-2; 11 bases line up with TRBD1. The CDR3 sequence is 15 residues long. V gave up 4 bases and J gave up 3 bases; unmatched junction bases: 5. From germline, CDR1 is SGHRS and CDR2 YFSETQ. The CDR3 nucleotides are TGCGCCAGCAGCCCCGGGACAGGGGGGTACTATGGCTACACCTTC. This sequence encodes CASSPGTGGYYGYTF.

In its sample, this clonotype was seen a few times. The chain has TRBV20-1 and TRBJ2-3; 7 bases are a match to TRBD2. The germline V gene encodes CDR1 DFQATT and CDR2 SNEGSKA (reference sequence). The V and J ends lost 6 bases and 2 bases, in that order; junction bases with no gene match: 8. The CDR3 runs to 14 residues. The CDR3 bases are TGCAGTGCGCCTCCGGGGAGGGCCACAGATACGCAGTATTTT. Its protein is CSAPPGRATDTQYF.

The chain is built from TRBV5-1 and TRBJ2-1, with D perhaps matching TRBD2 (6 bases). Germline CDR1 and CDR2: SGHRS and YFSETQ. The CDR3 sequence is 16 residues long. V lost 2 bases to trimming and J lost 5 bases, with 17 bases between them. The CDR3 bases are TGCGCCAGCAGCTTATATACGGGAGATGGGAACAATGAGCAGTTCTTC. Protein sequence: CASSLYTGDGNNEQFF.

The chain combines TRBV12-3 or TRBV12-4 with TRBJ1-4; D may be TRBD1 (5 bases). This CDR3 has 13 amino acids. V lost 6 bases, J lost 8 bases, and 13 bases lay in between. CDR3 region: CASRLGGREKLFF. CDR3 DNA: TGTGCCAGCAGGTTGGGGGGACGAGAAAAACTGTTTTTT.

This clonotype was seen a handful of times. The chain couples TRBV20-1 to TRBJ2-7; TRBD1 matches 10 bases. CDR3 length equals 20 residues. With V trimmed by 6 bases and J by 2 bases, 25 bases remained unmatched. Germline CDR1 and CDR2: DFQATT and SNEGSKA (reference sequence). CDR3 nucleotides: TGCAGTGCAACACCGGGACAGGGGTTGGAGGGTAGCGGAGGCCCCTACGAGCAGTACGTC. Translating it yields CSATPGQGLEGSGGPYEQYV.

In this sample, this clonotype turned up a few times. The chain employs TRBV12-3 or TRBV12-4 and TRBJ1-4, with TRBD1 as a possible D gene (5 bases). Trimming stripped 10 bases from V and 5 bases from J, with 11 bases between. The length of the CDR3 is 12 residues. CDR3 sequence reads: CATREGNEKLFF. In DNA form, the CDR3 reads TGTGCCACCAGGGAGGGGAATGAAAAACTGTTTTTT.

The chain employs TRBV4-2 and TRBJ1-1; TRBD1 agrees at 10 bases. In germline, CDR1 is LGHNA, CDR2 YNFKEQ. CDR3 length: 15 amino acids. Trimming cost V 2 bases and J 7 bases; bases outside gene matches: 7. The DNA of the CDR3 is TGTGCCAGCAGCCAACCCGACAGGGGGCGCTTTGAAGCTTTCTTT. As protein: CASSQPDRGRFEAFF.

CDR3 sequence: CASSPSERTWTDTQYF. Here the CDR3 DNA reads TGTGCCAGCAGTCCCTCCGAGCGGACGTGGACAGATACGCAGTATTTT. The genes are TRBV25-1 and TRBJ2-3, with D tentatively TRBD2 (5 bases). With 5 bases removed from V and 3 bases from J, the gap between germline ends came to 18 bases. The CDR3 is 16 amino acids. The germline V gene has CDR1 MGHDK and CDR2 SYGVNS.